This entry features one TCR beta chain sequence. The CDR3 totals 15 residues. Looked up from germline, CDR1 is SGDLS and CDR2 is YYNGEE. Unmatched junction bases numbered 8, after V lost 1 base and J lost 6 bases. This record belongs to a study of OX40 agonist ivuxolimab in advanced cancers. The assay was immunoSEQ multiplex PCR, and TCRdb's table has in-frame clones only and misses some. The sample has tens of thousands of clones, approximately 81% seen once. The rearrangement links TRBV9 to TRBJ2-7; 9 positions match TRBD1. The origin of this receptor is an adult with an advanced solid tumor such as melanoma, head and neck, liver or kidney cancer. Here the sequenced sample was CD4+ or CD8+ T cells sorted from blood, taken in a trial of the OX40 agonist ivuxolimab. The CDR3 region has the DNA TGTGCCAGCAGCGTACTGGGACAGGGCTCCGGCGAGCAGTACTTC. Translation: CASSVLGQGSGEQYF.